This T cell receptor (beta chain) was sequenced in a study of blood T cell repertoires in COVID-19. Study summary: Sources were T cells, B-cell-depleted T cells, or PBMCs; the material itself was cDNA or gDNA.

Participant ages covered 18 to 89 years across 20 to 30 US areas. TCRdb's table, derived via immunoSEQ multiplex PCR, lists solely in-frame clones and lacks some. Of roughly 280,000 clones listed, around 93% were seen once; the top ten hold about 3%. A few counts support this clone. Sequenced sample: PBMCs or T cells enriched from blood (not recorded which). The TCR sequence derives from a man aged 35 to 55 who had been exposed to COVID-19.

CDR3 coding DNA: TGTGCCAGCAGCTTGGGGGGTAGCGGAGGGAGCACAGATACGCAGTATTTT. Protein: CASSLGGSGGSTDTQYF. This chain joins TRBV5-4 and TRBJ2-3; D is perhaps TRBD2 (6 bases). Germline lookup yields CDR1 SGHNT and CDR2 YYREEE (reference sequence). Trimming removed 0 bases from V and 0 bases from J, with 14 bases in between. CDR3 length: 17 amino acids.